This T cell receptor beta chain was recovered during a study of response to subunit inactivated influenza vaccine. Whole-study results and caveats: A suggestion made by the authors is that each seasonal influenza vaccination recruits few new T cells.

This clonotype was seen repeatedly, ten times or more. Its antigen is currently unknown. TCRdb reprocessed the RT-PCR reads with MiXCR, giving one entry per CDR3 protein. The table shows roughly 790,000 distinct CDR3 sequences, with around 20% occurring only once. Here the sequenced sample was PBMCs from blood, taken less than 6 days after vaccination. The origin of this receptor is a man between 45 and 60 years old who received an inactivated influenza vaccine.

CDR3 nucleotides: TGCAGTGCTAGCCCTTTGGGGGGAAACACCGGGGAGCTGTTTTTT. Its protein product is CSASPLGGNTGELFF. The chain recombines TRBV20-1 with TRBJ2-2; D possibly corresponds to TRBD2 (6 bases). V lost 3 bases, J lost 2 bases, and 13 bases lay in between. This CDR3 contains 15 residues. Germline V lookup: CDR1 DFQATT, CDR2 SNEGSKA (reference sequence).